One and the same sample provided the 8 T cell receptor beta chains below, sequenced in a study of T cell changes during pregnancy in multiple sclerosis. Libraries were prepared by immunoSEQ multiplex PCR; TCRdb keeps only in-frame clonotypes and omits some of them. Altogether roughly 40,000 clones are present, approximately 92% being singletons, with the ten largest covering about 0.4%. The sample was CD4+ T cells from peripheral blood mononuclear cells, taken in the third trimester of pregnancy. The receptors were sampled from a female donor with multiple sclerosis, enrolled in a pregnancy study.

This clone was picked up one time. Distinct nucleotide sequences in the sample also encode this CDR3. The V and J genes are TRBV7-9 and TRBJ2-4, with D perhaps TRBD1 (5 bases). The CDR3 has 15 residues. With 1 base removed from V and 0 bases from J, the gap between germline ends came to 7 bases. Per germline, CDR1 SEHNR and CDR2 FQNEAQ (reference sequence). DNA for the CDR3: TGTGCCAGCAGCTTAGGGCAGGGAGCCAAAAACATTCAGTACTTC. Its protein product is CASSLGQGAKNIQYF.

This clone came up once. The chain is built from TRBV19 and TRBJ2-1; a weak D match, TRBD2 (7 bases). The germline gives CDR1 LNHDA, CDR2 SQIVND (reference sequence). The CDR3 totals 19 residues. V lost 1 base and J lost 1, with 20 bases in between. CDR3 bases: TGTGCCAGTAGTATAGGGCAAAGATGGGGGGGCGGATCCTACAATGAGCAGTTCTTC. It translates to CASSIGQRWGGGSYNEQFF.

CDR3: CASRILPLGATGELFF. The CDR3 DNA sequence: TGTGCCAGCAGGATCCTCCCCTTGGGGGCGACCGGGGAGCTGTTTTTT. This sequence joins TRBV27 and TRBJ2-2, with D maybe TRBD1 (6 bases). V was pared by 6 bases and J by 5 bases, with 19 bases between. The germline V gene encodes CDR1 MNHEY and CDR2 SMNVEV (reference sequence). The CDR3 runs to 16 residues.

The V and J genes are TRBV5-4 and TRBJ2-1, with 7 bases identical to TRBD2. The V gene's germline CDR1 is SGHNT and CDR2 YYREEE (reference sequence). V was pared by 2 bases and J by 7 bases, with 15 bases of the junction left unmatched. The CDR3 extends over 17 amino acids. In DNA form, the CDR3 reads TGTGCCAGCAGCTTCCCCCCCTTTGGCGGGAGTGTGAATGAGCAGTTCTTC. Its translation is CASSFPPFGGSVNEQFF.

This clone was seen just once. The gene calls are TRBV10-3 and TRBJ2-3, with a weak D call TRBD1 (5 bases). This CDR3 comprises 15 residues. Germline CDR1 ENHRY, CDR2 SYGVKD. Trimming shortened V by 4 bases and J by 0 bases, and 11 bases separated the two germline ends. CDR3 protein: CAISVDSTSTDTQYF. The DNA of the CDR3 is TGTGCCATCAGTGTAGACAGCACTAGCACAGATACGCAGTATTTT.

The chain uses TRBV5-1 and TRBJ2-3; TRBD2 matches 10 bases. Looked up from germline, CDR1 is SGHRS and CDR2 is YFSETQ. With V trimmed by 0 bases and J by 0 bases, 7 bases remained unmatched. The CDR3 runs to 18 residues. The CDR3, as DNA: TGCGCCAGCAGCTTGGGACTGACTAGCGGGTACAGCACAGATACGCAGTATTTT. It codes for CASSLGLTSGYSTDTQYF.

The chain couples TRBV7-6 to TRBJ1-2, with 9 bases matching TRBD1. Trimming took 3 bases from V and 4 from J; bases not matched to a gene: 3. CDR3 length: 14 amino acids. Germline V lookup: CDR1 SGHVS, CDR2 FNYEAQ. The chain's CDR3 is CASSLTGGTYGYTF. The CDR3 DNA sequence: TGTGCCAGCAGCTTGACAGGGGGAACCTATGGCTACACCTTC.

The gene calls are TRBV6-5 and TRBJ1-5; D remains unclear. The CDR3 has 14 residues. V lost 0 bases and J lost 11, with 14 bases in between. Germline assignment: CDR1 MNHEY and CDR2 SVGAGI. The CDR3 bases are TGTGCCAGCAGTTACTCGTCCAGTTTTGTCACCCAGCATTTT. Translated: CASSYSSSFVTQHF.